The rows below give T cell receptor beta chains drawn from one sample of a study of cytomegalovirus exposure and HLA in healthy donors. Profiling relied on immunoSEQ multiplex PCR, and the TCRdb table lists in-frame clones only, not all of them. The sample lists roughly 200,000 clones, 10% to 15% occurring once. Sequencing was carried out using PBMCs. Receptors originate from a man aged 50-60 years in good health and CMV-seropositive. CDR3s include the opening cysteine and the closing phenylalanine or tryptophan. A D gene is named only where the DNA matches it firmly. Some rows mark clone size as missing; the rest say once, few, many or name a class of expanded clone.

j_call d_call clone_size v_call cdr3_aa cdr3_nt
TRBJ1-5 . few TRBV5-6 CASSPQGGLDNQPQHF TGTGCCAGCAGCCCCCAGGGAGGGTTAGACAATCAGCCCCAGCATTTT
TRBJ2-4 . . TRBV21-1 CANIIRLNIQYF TGTGCCAACATTATTAGACTAAACATTCAGTACTTC
TRBJ2-7 TRBD1 . TRBV11-2 CASSLEWTGGTEQYF TGTGCCAGCAGCTTAGAATGGACAGGGGGGACGGAACAGTACTTC
TRBJ1-1 . few TRBV11-3 CASSLLAGALNTEAFF TGTGCCAGCAGCTTACTGGCAGGGGCGTTGAACACTGAAGCTTTCTTT
TRBJ1-5 TRBD1 few TRBV6-5 CASSYSATGGQPQHF TGTGCCAGCAGTTACTCCGCGACAGGGGGTCAGCCCCAGCATTTT
TRBJ2-5 TRBD2 few TRBV6-5 CASSSLAGEETQYF TGTGCCAGCAGTTCCTTAGCGGGGGAAGAGACCCAGTACTTC
TRBJ2-7 . once TRBV5-1 CASSLALGSPYEQYF TGCGCCAGCAGCTTGGCATTGGGCAGTCCCTACGAGCAGTACTTC
TRBJ1-2 . . TRBV6-5 CASSLGAPNYGYTF TGTGCCAGCAGCCTAGGGGCGCCCAACTATGGCTACACCTTC
TRBJ2-5 TRBD2 few TRBV5-1 CASSWMTSGAQETQYF TGCGCCAGCAGCTGGATGACTAGCGGGGCCCAAGAGACCCAGTACTTC
TRBJ2-7 . few TRBV6-6 CASSKLLGYEQYF TGTGCCAGCAGTAAGCTACTAGGTTACGAGCAGTACTTC
TRBJ1-2 TRBD1 few TRBV4-1 CASSQRRGQIYGYTF TGCGCCAGCAGCCAAAGAAGGGGGCAAATCTATGGCTACACCTTC
TRBJ1-1 . few TRBV29-1 CSVEGGAEAFF TGCAGCGTTGAAGGGGGGGCTGAAGCTTTCTTT
TRBJ2-3 TRBD2 . TRBV27 CASSPGLAGPSTDTQYF TGTGCCAGCTCACCGGGACTAGCGGGTCCTAGCACAGATACGCAGTATTTT
TRBJ2-2 TRBD1 . TRBV19 CASTPDRATTGELFF TGTGCCAGTACTCCGGACAGGGCGACCACCGGGGAGCTGTTTTTT
TRBJ2-3 . few TRBV4-3 CASSQEGLYTDTQYF TGCGCCAGCAGCCAAGAGGGACTTTACACAGATACGCAGTATTTT
TRBJ1-2 TRBD1 few TRBV10-3 CAIRGTGNYGYTF TGTGCCATCAGGGGGACAGGGAACTATGGCTACACCTTC
TRBJ2-7 TRBD1 few TRBV30 CAWSRDRGLYEQYF TGTGCCTGGTCCCGGGACAGGGGGCTATACGAGCAGTACTTC
TRBJ2-6 TRBD1 . TRBV11-3 CASRARGQGSSGANVLTF TGTGCCAGCAGAGCCAGGGGACAGGGGAGCTCTGGGGCCAACGTCCTGACTTTC
TRBJ2-3 TRBD2 . TRBV6-5 CASKVSGKDTQYF TGTGCCAGTAAAGTGAGCGGGAAGGATACGCAGTATTTT
TRBJ2-2 . few TRBV25-1 CASRVDTTNTGELFF TGTGCCAGCAGGGTCGACACAACGAACACCGGGGAGCTGTTTTTT
TRBJ1-1 . . TRBV18 CASSEQGGGNTEAFF TGTGCCAGCTCCGAACAAGGGGGGGGGAACACTGAAGCTTTCTTT